Sequencing of this T cell receptor (beta chain) was carried out in a study of cytomegalovirus exposure and HLA in healthy donors. General study points: A later analysis showed HLA-associated TCR beta chains outstripping equally common others in clonal expansion. What a later analysis showed was that several of the most significant clusters appeared linked to common viral pathogens. A link between a missense DCLRE1C variant and TCR beta V- and J-gene trimming emerged from a later analysis.

A multiplex PCR was run with 60 Vbeta primers and 13 Jbeta primers. Method: immunoSEQ multiplex PCR; TCRdb's copy keeps in-frame clones and lacks some. Of around 120,000 clones detected, 75% to 85% appear once; the ten largest clones hold around 11%. About this clone: Its antigen is not identified.

The receptor was derived from a male donor in good health and CMV-seropositive. Sequenced: PBMCs.

The CDR3 reads CASSSVDRGGEAFF. In DNA, the CDR3 is TGTGCCAGCAGTTCCGTGGACAGGGGCGGTGAAGCTTTCTTT. The J gene is TRBJ1-1, the V gene TRBV28; TRBD1 matches 9 bases. With V trimmed by 4 bases and J by 7 bases, 7 bases remained unmatched. The germline CDR1 and CDR2 sequences are MDHEN and SYDVKM. CDR3 length: 14 amino acids.